These 8 T cell receptor beta chains were sequenced from one sample in a study of metastatic and nonmetastatic thyroid tumors. TCRdb re-processed the PCR reads through MiXCR. The table lists about 32,000 clones, 6% to 9.5% of them singletons. Until they underwent thyroid surgery, no patient had received any treatment. Material: blood. These receptors all stem from a female donor with papillary thyroid cancer or a benign thyroid nodule (not recorded which). Some clones in this sample may be carry-over from other donors' samples.

There are a few counts of this clone. The rearrangement uses TRBV6-9 and TRBJ2-7; no clear D gene. V was trimmed by 1 base and J by 0 bases, leaving 7 bases between them. The CDR3 covers 14 residues. CDR1 MNHGY and CDR2 SVAAGI come from the germline V gene. CDR3 coding DNA: TGTGCCAGCAGTTATTGGGGTTTCTCCTACGAGCAGTACTTC. Translated: CASSYWGFSYEQYF.

In this sample, this clone turned up many times. This chain links TRBV7-3 with TRBJ2-3, with D unclear. The CDR3 is 14 residues long. In germline, CDR1 is SGHTA, CDR2 FQGTGA. V was cut by 5 bases and J by 4 bases, with 13 bases left in between. Here the CDR3 DNA reads TGTGCCAGCAGCCCAGGTCCGGGTGCAGATACGCAGTATTTT. This translates into CASSPGPGADTQYF.

With respect to this clone: One base away lies a much larger clone, so this may be a sequencing read error. Other DNA sequences in the sample encode the same CDR3. The chain links TRBV11-2 to TRBJ2-3, with TRBD2 matching 11 bases. This CDR3 is built from 16 residues. V shed 5 bases, J shed 8 bases, and the junction held 12 bases outside the gene matches. Germline CDR1 SGHAT, CDR2 FQNNGV. The CDR3 sequence: CASSTRVAGGDTTQYF. In DNA form, the CDR3 reads TGTGCCAGCAGCACACGAGTAGCGGGGGGGGACACTACGCAGTATTTT.

This clone was seen ten or more times. The chain recombines TRBV5-6 with TRBJ1-5; the D is unclear. The CDR3 covers 15 residues. V lost 1 base, J lost 4 bases, and 12 bases lay in between. Per germline, CDR1 SGHDT and CDR2 YYEEEE. CDR3: CASSLRDPTNQPQHF. The CDR3 nucleotides read TGTGCCAGCAGCTTGAGGGATCCCACTAATCAGCCCCAGCATTTT.

Concerning this clone: This sequence may be a read error, since a much larger clone differs from it by one base. This chain connects TRBV30 to TRBJ1-4; D uncertain. This CDR3 is 16 amino acids long. The germline V gene has CDR1 GTSNPN and CDR2 SVGIG (reference sequence). V lost 0 bases to trimming and J lost 0 bases, with 11 bases between them. In DNA, the CDR3 is TGTGCCTGGAGTGTAAAGGGCGGACCAACTAATGAAAAACTGTTTTTT. Translating it yields CAWSVKGGPTNEKLFF.

This clone was seen ten or more times. The gene calls are TRBV19 and TRBJ1-5; tentative D call: TRBD1 (5 bases). Per the germline V gene, CDR1 is LNHDA and CDR2 is SQIVND (reference sequence). CDR3 length: 13 residues. V lost 6 bases, J lost 2 bases, and 8 bases lay in between. The CDR3 DNA sequence: TGTGCCAGTAGCAGGGAACGCAATCAGCCCCAGCATTTT. It codes for CASSRERNQPQHF.

In regard to this clone: A much larger clone differs from this one at a single base, so this may be a read error. The chain has TRBV29-1 and TRBJ1-1; D remains ambiguous. In germline, CDR1 is SQVTM, CDR2 ANQGSEA. V dropped 7 bases and J dropped 0 bases, with 9 bases sitting between them. The CDR3 has 12 residues. The CDR3, as DNA: TGCAGCGCCCGGTTAGTGAACACTGAAGCTTTCTTT. Its protein is CSARLVNTEAFF.

In its sample, this clone was seen many times. The chain employs TRBV3-1 and TRBJ2-6; D not certain. CDR3 length equals 14 residues. Per the germline V gene, CDR1 is LGHDT and CDR2 is YNNKEL (reference sequence). V lost 5 bases and J 1 base, leaving 6 bases between the germline ends. In nucleotides, the CDR3 is TGTGCCAGCAGCTTGAATTCTGGGGCCAACGTCCTGACTTTC. Translation gives CASSLNSGANVLTF.